This entry is about one T cell receptor (beta chain). The specificity of this receptor is unknown. The junction departs from the called germline gene at one end, perhaps through a read error. These data originate in a study of preoperative IRX-2 immunotherapy in early breast cancer (dated by TCRdb to about 2019). Per the germline V gene, MNHGY is the CDR1 and SAAAGT is the CDR2. From its cysteine to its phenylalanine, the CDR3 spans 14 amino acids. CDR3 DNA only is kept here, 42 bases in frame from base 1. Receptor libraries were prepared by the immunoSEQ multiplex PCR assay. Sourced from immuneACCESS, this table was stored by TCRdb with only in-frame sequences that have V and J called. A share of the clones is absent; for the studies checked, an unresolved V gene accounts for under half, and the remainder has no known explanation. A total of about 98,000 clones appear in this sample, about nine tenths of them only once. The ten largest clones take up roughly 1.9% of the sample.

The meaning of the sample's treatment or condition label: preoperative locoregional IRX-2 cytokine immunotherapy. The samples were obtained from a phase Ib study that tested preoperative, locoregional IRX-2 cytokine immunotherapy designed to prime immune responses. Before surgery, IRX-2 was given to the donors, who were patients with early-stage breast cancer. The TCR sequence derives from a human donor with breast cancer. The chain is made from TRBV6-8 and TRBJ1-1, with TRBD1 matching 7 junction bases. Sequencing was performed on tumor tissue, taken after IRX-2 immunotherapy. The CDR3 is CAISADRRNTEAFF. The sequenced DNA is TGTGCCATCAGTGCGGACAGGAGGAACACTGAAGCTTTCTTT.